This TCR beta chain is from a study of OX40 agonist ivuxolimab in advanced cancers. V lost 4 bases, J lost 4 bases, and 9 bases lay in between. The CDR3 runs to 13 residues. CDR1 and CDR2 from the germline V gene are SGHKS and YYEKEE (reference sequence). The table came from immunoSEQ multiplex PCR; TCRdb's copy has only in-frame clones and leaves some out. The table records under 80,000 clones, roughly 90% of them present only once. Material: CD4+ or CD8+ T cells sorted from blood, obtained in a trial of the OX40 agonist ivuxolimab. The rearrangement joins TRBV5-5 to TRBJ1-5, with D tentatively TRBD1 (5 bases). The sequence was obtained from an adult with an advanced solid tumor such as melanoma, head and neck, liver or kidney cancer. CDR3 region: CASSPTGNQPQHF. The CDR3 bases are TGTGCCAGCAGCCCAACAGGAAATCAGCCCCAGCATTTT.